The rows below give T cell receptor beta chains drawn from one sample of a study of response to subunit inactivated influenza vaccine. From the RT-PCR reads, TCRdb called clonotypes with MiXCR, one entry per CDR3 protein. This sample carries approximately 530,000 distinct CDR3 sequences, 10% to 15% of them seen once, and the ten largest clones take roughly 14%. The input for sequencing was PBMCs from blood, taken 40 to 50 days after vaccination. Every receptor here comes from a man aged 45-65 years who received an inactivated influenza vaccine. Both conserved end residues are part of each CDR3. A D gene is named only where the DNA matches it firmly. Clone size is shown for a subset of rows, as once, few, many or a class of expanded clone.

D	V	size	J	DNA	CDR3
NA	TRBV27	NA	TRBJ2-7	TGTGCCAGCAAGGTCTTTGGGGGTTCCTACGAGCAGTACTTC	CASKVFGGSYEQYF
TRBD1	TRBV10-3	few	TRBJ2-7	TGTGCCATCAGCGGGACAGGGTACTACGAGCAGTACTTC	CAISGTGYYEQYF
NA	TRBV20-1	many	TRBJ1-1	TGCAGTGCTCGGGGACTGATCATGAACACTGAAGCTTTCTTT	CSARGLIMNTEAFF
NA	TRBV4-3	NA	TRBJ1-4	TGCGCCAGCAGCCGCACCAGGGGAACTAATGAAAAACTGTTTTTT	CASSRTRGTNEKLFF
NA	TRBV12-3/TRBV12-4	many	TRBJ1-1	TGTGCCAGCAGTAACCGGGACACGAGACCTGAAGCTTTCTTT	CASSNRDTRPEAFF
TRBD1	TRBV7-2	few	TRBJ1-1	TGTGCCAGCAGCTTTCGGGACAGGACGAGGGTAGCTTTCTTT	CASSFRDRTRVAFF
TRBD2	TRBV28	NA	TRBJ2-7	TGTGCCAGCAGTTTAGGAGCGGGAGTATATGGCGAGCAGTACTTC	CASSLGAGVYGEQYF
NA	TRBV5-1	many	TRBJ2-3	TGCGCCAGCAGCTTCGGACTTATGGGAGCAGATACGCAGTATTTT	CASSFGLMGADTQYF
NA	TRBV20-1	many	TRBJ1-1	TGCAGTGCTACCCTGGACGGGGGGAACACTGAAGCTTTCTTT	CSATLDGGNTEAFF
TRBD2	TRBV6-2/TRBV6-3	NA	TRBJ2-1	TGTGCCAGCAGTTACTCTCGGACTAGCGGGGCGGTATCACATGAGCAGTTCTTC	CASSYSRTSGAVSHEQFF
TRBD1	TRBV4-2	few	TRBJ2-2	TGTGCCAGCAGTCCGGGACAGTACACCGGGGAGCTGTTTTTT	CASSPGQYTGELFF
TRBD1	TRBV11-2	NA	TRBJ2-6	TGTGCCAGCAGCTTATTTTTCAGGGGGCCAATCTCTGGGGCCAACGTCCTGACTTTC	CASSLFFRGPISGANVLTF
NA	TRBV20-1	many	TRBJ2-7	TGCAGTGCTAGTATCGGGGACGAGCAGTACTTC	CSASIGDEQYF
TRBD2	TRBV30	NA	TRBJ2-7	TGTGCCTGGAGTTATGCGGGAGGCCCAATCAAGTACTTC	CAWSYAGGPIKYF